This T cell receptor (beta chain) was captured by sequencing in a study of T cells after yellow fever vaccination. A single record per CDR3 protein comes from TCRdb applying MiXCR to the 5' RACE reads. This sample has hundreds of thousands of distinct CDR3 sequences, with around 3.6% found just once. The CDR3 has 14 amino acids. Germline V lookup: CDR1 DFQATT, CDR2 SNEGSKA (reference sequence). V dropped 2 bases and J dropped 0 bases, with 11 bases sitting between them. This sequence was found in a man aged 18 to 30 who received the YFV17D yellow fever vaccine. This chain connects TRBV20-1 to TRBJ2-7; D may be TRBD2 (6 bases). Sequences were derived from PBMCs, sampled on the day of the yellow fever booster vaccination. As DNA, the CDR3 is TGCAGTGCTAGACTAGCGCCTCTCTCCTACGAGCAGTACGTC. It yields the protein CSARLAPLSYEQYV.